The rows below give T cell receptor beta chains drawn from one sample of a study of OX40 agonist ivuxolimab in advanced cancers. Sequenced by immunoSEQ multiplex PCR; TCRdb stores in-frame clones only, minus some. The sample lists 65,000 to 75,000 clones, approximately 88% occurring once. The input for sequencing was CD4+ or CD8+ T cells sorted from blood, taken in a trial of the OX40 agonist ivuxolimab. Receptors were obtained from an adult with an advanced solid tumor such as melanoma, head and neck, liver or kidney cancer. CDR3s include the opening cysteine and the closing phenylalanine or tryptophan. The D gene is left open where the match is weak. Some rows mark clone size as missing; the rest say once, few, many or name a class of expanded clone.

CASSSFGPSSYEQYF	TGCGCCAGCAGCTCATTCGGACCGTCCTCCTACGAGCAGTACTTC	NA	NA	TRBJ2-7	TRBV5-1
CASGTSQETQYF	TGTGCCAGCGGGACTTCCCAAGAGACCCAGTACTTC	NA	NA	TRBJ2-5	TRBV2
CASSFGQGYNEQFF	TGTGCCAGCAGTTTTGGACAGGGCTACAATGAGCAGTTCTTC	NA	TRBD1	TRBJ2-1	TRBV27
CASSERQISSYEQYF	TGTGCCAGCAGTGAGAGACAGATTTCCTCCTACGAGCAGTACTTC	NA	NA	TRBJ2-7	TRBV6-1
CASSWSGGVGETQYF	TGTGCCAGCAGCTGGAGCGGGGGGGTGGGAGAGACCCAGTACTTC	NA	TRBD2	TRBJ2-5	TRBV5-4
CAISDRTLDEKLFF	TGTGCCATCAGTGACCGGACACTCGATGAAAAACTGTTTTTT	few	NA	TRBJ1-4	TRBV10-3
CASSLGTHSNQPQHF	TGTGCCAGCAGTTTAGGGACCCATAGCAATCAGCCCCAGCATTTT	NA	NA	TRBJ1-5	TRBV27
CASSGETYEQYF	TGTGCCAGCAGCGGGGAGACCTACGAGCAGTACTTC	NA	NA	TRBJ2-7	TRBV2
CASSLKQGWDEKLFF	TGTGCCAGCAGTCTCAAACAGGGTTGGGATGAAAAACTGTTTTTT	NA	NA	TRBJ1-4	TRBV6-5
CASSFRGTSGGINEQYF	TGTGCCAGCAGCTTTAGAGGGACTAGCGGGGGGATCAACGAGCAGTACTTC	NA	TRBD2	TRBJ2-7	TRBV11-2
CASSTPWTSEAFF	TGTGCCAGTAGTACCCCATGGACCTCTGAAGCTTTCTTT	few	NA	TRBJ1-1	TRBV19
CSVATAMNTEAFF	TGCAGCGTTGCGACAGCTATGAACACTGAAGCTTTCTTT	NA	NA	TRBJ1-1	TRBV29-1
CASSILLAGGRDNEQFF	TGTGCCAGTAGTATACTCCTAGCGGGGGGGCGAGACAATGAGCAGTTCTTC	NA	TRBD2	TRBJ2-1	TRBV19
CASSEDLYSYNEQFF	TGTGCCAGCAGCGAGGACCTCTACTCCTACAATGAGCAGTTCTTC	NA	NA	TRBJ2-1	TRBV5-4
CASTDRQTVYGYTF	TGTGCCAGCACCGACCGACAGACAGTCTATGGCTACACCTTC	NA	NA	TRBJ1-2	TRBV28
CAIQGGGDEQFF	TGTGCCATACAAGGGGGGGGCGATGAGCAGTTCTTC	NA	NA	TRBJ2-1	TRBV28
CASSPVGGEGYTF	TGTGCCAGTTCCCCGGTGGGGGGTGAAGGCTACACCTTC	NA	NA	TRBJ1-2	TRBV19
CASSQFDPPGDEAFF	TGCGCCAGCAGCCAATTTGACCCACCGGGTGATGAAGCTTTCTTT	NA	NA	TRBJ1-1	TRBV5-1
CASSLGVTGAETQYF	TGTGCCAGCAGCTTAGGCGTGACAGGGGCAGAGACCCAGTACTTC	NA	TRBD1	TRBJ2-5	TRBV11-3
CASSPGIQGDLNTEAFF	TGTGCCAGCTCACCAGGCATACAGGGGGACCTAAATACCGAAGCTTTCTTT	NA	TRBD1	TRBJ1-1	TRBV18
CASSFTGTTGELFF	TGCGCCAGCAGCTTTACAGGTACCACCGGGGAGCTGTTTTTT	NA	NA	TRBJ2-2	TRBV5-1
CASSPGTASNQPQHF	TGTGCCAGCAGTCCCGGGACGGCTAGCAATCAGCCCCAGCATTTT	NA	NA	TRBJ1-5	TRBV27
CASTRAGGNTDTQYF	TGTGCCAGCACCAGAGCGGGGGGTAACACAGATACGCAGTATTTT	NA	TRBD2	TRBJ2-3	TRBV6-5
CASSSPRDRGEKLFF	TGTGCCAGCAGCTCCCCCCGGGACAGGGGTGAAAAACTGTTTTTT	NA	TRBD1	TRBJ1-4	TRBV7-9
CASKTGTGFYEQYF	TGTGCCAGCAAAACCGGGACAGGGTTTTACGAGCAGTACTTC	few	TRBD1	TRBJ2-7	TRBV28
CASSLMGVQDSAETQYF	TGTGCCAGCAGCTTAATGGGGGTTCAGGACAGCGCAGAGACCCAGTACTTC	NA	NA	TRBJ2-5	TRBV7-9
CASTPSGGLSYEQYF	TGTGCCAGCACCCCTAGCGGGGGCCTCTCCTACGAGCAGTACTTC	NA	TRBD2	TRBJ2-7	TRBV2
CASSGRTSGGGVDTQYF	TGTGCCAGCAGTGGCCGGACTAGCGGGGGCGGGGTAGATACGCAGTATTTT	NA	TRBD2	TRBJ2-3	TRBV6-1
CASSKPGSEQFF	TGTGCCAGTAGTAAACCAGGGAGTGAGCAGTTCTTC	NA	NA	TRBJ2-1	TRBV19
CASSLEIPPTNSYNEQFF	TGTGCCAGCAGCTTAGAAATCCCTCCGACGAACTCCTACAATGAGCAGTTCTTC	once	NA	TRBJ2-1	TRBV11-3
CASSQGPGVGHRNTEAFF	TGCGCCAGCAGCCAAGGGCCAGGGGTGGGACACAGGAACACTGAAGCTTTCTTT	NA	NA	TRBJ1-1	TRBV4-1
CASSMFGTGYGYTF	TGTGCCAGTAGTATGTTCGGGACAGGGTATGGCTACACCTTC	NA	TRBD1	TRBJ1-2	TRBV19
CASSFRGLHLNEQFF	TGTGCCAGCAGCTTCCGGGGCCTACACTTAAATGAGCAGTTCTTC	once	NA	TRBJ2-1	TRBV5-6
CASSSGTGGETQYF	TGTGCCAGCAGCTCTGGGACAGGGGGAGAGACCCAGTACTTC	once	TRBD1	TRBJ2-5	TRBV5-4
CASSPEPGRGSGNTIYF	TGTGCCAGCAGCCCTGAACCGGGACGCGGATCTGGAAACACCATATATTTT	NA	NA	TRBJ1-3	TRBV5-4
CASFYGVGGKDTEAFF	TGTGCCAGCTTTTATGGAGTTGGGGGTAAAGACACTGAAGCTTTCTTT	NA	NA	TRBJ1-1	TRBV2
CASKLTSNQPQHF	TGTGCCAGCAAGTTGACAAGCAATCAGCCCCAGCATTTT	NA	NA	TRBJ1-5	TRBV28
CASSHRGQAVGGYTF	TGTGCCAGCAGCCACCGTGGACAGGCGGTTGGCGGCTACACCTTC	NA	TRBD1	TRBJ1-2	TRBV7-8
CASIQGGQGNGYTF	TGTGCCAGCATCCAGGGAGGACAGGGAAATGGCTACACCTTC	NA	TRBD1	TRBJ1-2	TRBV28
CASSPRQVQETQYF	TGTGCCAGCAGCCCGAGACAGGTACAAGAGACCCAGTACTTC	NA	NA	TRBJ2-5	TRBV5-6
CASTASQSNTEAFF	TGTGCCAGTACCGCTTCCCAGAGCAACACTGAAGCTTTCTTT	NA	NA	TRBJ1-1	TRBV19
CASSLGSTTNEKLFF	TGCGCCAGCAGCTTGGGGTCTACAACTAATGAAAAACTGTTTTTT	once	NA	TRBJ1-4	TRBV5-1
CASSGYGDQPQHF	TGTGCCAGCAGTGGTTACGGGGATCAGCCCCAGCATTTT	NA	NA	TRBJ1-5	TRBV2
CASSIEAQGTQYF	TGTGCCAGTAGTATAGAAGCCCAGGGGACCCAGTACTTC	NA	NA	TRBJ2-5	TRBV19
CASSTGGLGTEAFF	TGTGCCAGCAGTACAGGGGGCCTGGGGACTGAAGCTTTCTTT	NA	TRBD1	TRBJ1-1	TRBV6-1
CASSPSGGETQYF	TGTGCCAGCAGCCCTAGCGGGGGGGAGACCCAGTACTTC	NA	TRBD2	TRBJ2-5	TRBV6-6
CASSYQRGNIQYF	TGTGCCAGCAGTTATCAAAGGGGAAACATTCAGTACTTC	NA	NA	TRBJ2-4	TRBV6-5
CASSPPNQPQETQYF	TGTGCCAGCTCACCTCCTAACCAGCCCCAAGAGACCCAGTACTTC	once	NA	TRBJ2-5	TRBV18
CASRLTGELNTEAFF	TGTGCCAGCAGGTTAACAGGGGAATTGAACACTGAAGCTTTCTTT	NA	TRBD1	TRBJ1-1	TRBV5-8
CASTYSGANVLTF	TGTGCCAGTACGTACTCTGGGGCCAACGTCCTGACTTTC	NA	NA	TRBJ2-6	TRBV19